Given below is one TCR beta chain in context. What it recognizes is unknown. TCRdb called the reads again in MiXCR, with one record for every CDR3 protein. The table includes 750,000 to 950,000 distinct CDR3 sequences, roughly 28% detected once. The sample comes from a study of T cell repertoires in cytomegalovirus infection. Study information: HLA-C-restricted CMV epitopes, recently identified, and well-studied HLA-B-restricted ones were used by the study. Study conclusions and caveats: Within the response measured ex vivo, HLA-C-restricted CMV-specific TCR beta clonotypes were dominant.

The CDR3 runs 14 residues. Germline-derived CDR1 and CDR2 are MNHNS and SASEGT. V lost 6 bases and J 0 bases, leaving 12 bases between the germline ends. The genes are TRBV6-1 and TRBJ2-7, with D perhaps being TRBD1 or TRBD2 (5 bases each). The sample in question was cultured CD8+ T cells from PBMCs, obtained from culture after CMV antigen stimulation. This TCR was recovered from a human donor in good health (CMV status not recorded). Some clones in this sample may be carry-over from other donors' samples. The CDR3 DNA is TGTGCCAGCAGAATCGGGACCGGCTCCTACGAGCAGTACTTC. This translates into CASRIGTGSYEQYF.